This T cell receptor (beta chain) was captured by sequencing in a study of cytomegalovirus exposure and HLA in healthy donors (dated by TCRdb to the late 2010s). Some background on the complete study: In an earlier analysis of about 560 of the donors, 250 to 350 Gb of sequence data and just under 120 million unique TCR beta sequences from approximately 180 million T cells were reported. Donor age, sex, ethnicity and CMV serostatus were compiled together with the repertoire data. The study used immunosequencing to profile the T cell repertoires of approximately 630 subjects and linked those repertoires to cytomegalovirus serostatus. To predict cytomegalovirus infection status, the study combined high-throughput TCR immunosequencing, statistical association of individual TCRs with disease status, and machine learning. Genome-wide SNP genotypes for about 65% of the 666 donors were used in a later genetic analysis, which treated that subset as a discovery cohort. On average, roughly 240,000 unique TCR beta nucleotide sequences were sequenced per donor among some 430 genotyped donors of the cohort, with roughly a sixth of those sequences being non-productive. The number of donors typed differed by locus, with about 629-640 for A, B, C, DRB1 and DQB1, approximately 500 for DQA1, nearly 610 for DPA1, and 450 to 480 for DPB1. Both class I and class II loci were covered by HLA typing, at four-digit resolution. About 280 gigabases of sequencing data and 70 million to 100 million unique TCR sequences made up an early release that covered several hundred HLA-typed donors. Because of strong linkage in the cohort, a few DR-DQ haplotypes were treated as single units for association and clustering. The study aimed to test whether signatures of past pathogen exposure could be identified by cataloging public T cell receptors. The later analysis used no new phenotypic data to find candidate immune exposures, relying instead on TCR beta sequences and their occurrence across donors. In addition to the first cohort of roughly 700 subjects, a separate validation cohort of under 150 different subjects was used. In an earlier analysis of roughly 580 of the donors, high-throughput TCR beta sequencing was used to judge whether each TCR beta V gene segment behaved as functional or pseudogenic. All discovery cohort repertoires had been generated using a single sequencing platform. The genetic ancestry cluster associated with self-reported Caucasian donors included around 76% of the roughly 400 genotyped donors. In a later analysis, previously published TCR beta repertoires from some 640 donors were re-analyzed and high-resolution HLA genotyping was added so that TCR occurrence patterns could be studied.

The cohort consisted of 666 healthy bone marrow donors. All cohort members were sampled while nominally healthy, although unrecorded immune exposures were likely present. The donor tested CMV seropositive, placing the donor among the approximately 310 seropositive members of the cohort. Every donor gave a peripheral blood sample, and the peripheral blood mononuclear cells from that sample were used for TCR beta sequencing. Genomic DNA was extracted from the blood cell samples with the Qiagen DNeasy Blood Extraction Kit. General study outcomes and caveats: An association between a missense DCLRE1C variant and V-gene and J-gene trimming of TCR beta chains was found in a later genetic analysis and replicated in an independent cohort. The authors suggested that the approach could potentially be generalized to other disease states and immunological phenotypes. At a false discovery rate of 0.05, a later analysis linked some 18,000 TCR beta sequences to specific HLA alleles. A further reported finding was that TCR beta sequences accurately predicted the HLA-A and HLA-B alleles for most subjects in the first cohort. In a later analysis, several top co-occurrence clusters were reported to appear linked to parvovirus B19, influenza, CMV and Epstein-Barr virus. Seventeen rarely observed V segments, including chromosome 9 orphons, were excluded from the earlier analysis of about 610 of the donors because counts were too low. Most TCR sequences were seen in very few donors, while some public TCRs were found in many individuals. According to a later analysis, TCR association rates differed among HLA loci, with DRB1 alleles showing the most associated TCRs and HLA-C alleles showing the fewest. Broadly in line with IMGT annotations, most TCR beta V segments showed up in productive rearrangements about 90% or about 30% of the time in an earlier analysis of several hundred of the donors. This cohort had only TCR beta chains sequenced, and the lack of alpha or paired-chain data limited which features could be detected. In a later analysis, HLA-associated TCR beta chains showed more clonal expansion and lower generation probabilities than non-associated chains that were equally common. A cluster of highly shared sequence variants was judged likely to represent a technical artifact of the sequencing pipeline. The study listed 150 to 200 TCR beta chains as associated with cytomegalovirus. Cytomegalovirus status was reported to be diagnosed by the classifier with high specificity and sensitivity in both the original and validation cohorts. According to a later genetic analysis, donors in an Asian-associated ancestry cluster had fewer N-insertions in productive TCRs than the roughly 700-donor mean. A later analysis found that most CMV-associated TCR beta chains appeared HLA-restricted, with HLA associations seemingly driven largely by CMV exposure. In vitro tests confirmed that three of the cytomegalovirus-associated TCR beta chains recognize cytomegalovirus antigens. For the cohort, immune exposure information was limited to CMV serostatus. When HLA alleles, especially DR and DQ, strongly co-occurred, attributing TCR associations to individual alleles was difficult. HLA typing was unavailable for some donors at each locus, so association tests used only the typed subset. The presence/absence analyses assumed that sequencing depth was roughly uniform across donors, and that assumption may not be true. Linkage disequilibrium might explain the correlated functional status among segregating V segments, but an unknown experimental factor could not be excluded.

To prepare the library, the immunoSEQ multiplex PCR assay was applied. For the multiplex PCR, a mixture combining 60 forward primers for TCR Vbeta segments and 13 reverse primers for TCR Jbeta segments was used. A multiplex PCR assay on genomic DNA amplified the CDR3 region of rearranged TCR beta genes. The amplified TCR beta libraries were sequenced on the Illumina HiSeq System as 87-base-pair reads. The paper's processing steps were these. A later analysis counted about 80 million unique TCR beta chains across the 550 to 800 repertoires, and some 11 million of these chains were shared by at least two donors. Raw reads were error-corrected and collapsed into unique sequences by a nearest-neighbor algorithm in which closely related sequences were merged to remove PCR and sequencing errors. Alignment of CDR3 sequences to IMGT reference sequences was used to assign V, D and J gene segments. Each retained sequence needed at least a six-nucleotide match to both a V gene segment and a J gene segment. Rearrangements were classified as productive when the CDR3 lacked stop codons and remained in frame with V and J, and all other rearrangements were classified as non-productive. CDR3 was defined according to IMGT convention as the region running from the second conserved V-encoded cysteine to the conserved J-encoded phenylalanine. The earlier analysis of about 530 of the donors excluded any sequence lacking an unambiguous match to a single V gene segment. In an earlier analysis of a few hundred of the donors, V segments were called functional above 56.7% productive rearrangements and were called segregating when the between-donor standard deviation exceeded 5%. A statistical classification framework was built for diagnosing cytomegalovirus status from the catalog of TCR beta chain sequences. In a later analysis, TCR nucleotide sequences were compared against IMGT/GENE-DB human TR gene sequences so that V and J genes could be assigned. Using the TCRdist pipeline, a later analysis assigned CDR3 sequences along with most-parsimonious VDJ recombination scenarios. In a later analysis, every TCR beta chain was defined by the combination of its CDR3 amino acid sequence and its V-gene family, and reads without a unique V-gene family were dropped. In a later analysis, around 650 highly shared, low-generation-probability nucleotide sequences were removed to address suspected cross-contamination and a sequencing artifact. A later analysis calculated a clonal expansion index for each public chain from normalized within-repertoire ranks of inferred template counts. A later analysis computed generation probabilities with a VDJ recombination model fitted to out-of-frame rearrangements, and checked the results against IGoR. In a later analysis, TCR-TCR, TCR-HLA and TCR-CMV co-occurrence was scored with hypergeometric tests, and a repertoire-size bias correction was applied to TCR pairs. To estimate false discovery rates, a later analysis permuted the HLA or CMV assignments 20 times. In a later analysis, co-occurring TCRs were grouped using DBSCAN, with TCRdist sequence similarity added in when clustering inside HLA-allele-positive subsets. Co-occurrence clustering excluded repertoires with fewer than 30,000 or more than 120,000 public chains, plus five with anomalous nucleotide sharing. The table comes from immuneACCESS by way of TCRdb, which keeps in-frame sequences with V and J called. Part of the clones is missing from these tables; in studies checked, under half for an unresolved V gene and the rest for unknown reasons. The D gene and trimming were derived from the DNA, and the V and J assignments and clone size from that table. The sample contains some 130,000 clones, 82% of them found a single time. The ten biggest clones cover about 8.6% of the sample.

This clone was picked up one time. It has no known antigen specificity. No base-level quality is on record; no much larger clone is a single base apart. Sequencing was done on a sample of PBMCs. The clonotype originates from a woman between 45 and 60 years old in good health and CMV-seropositive.

CDR3 reads: CATSRVIVVGTGYTF. The bases read TGTGCCACCAGCAGAGTGATAGTAGTAGGGACAGGCTACACCTTC. The chain is assembled from TRBV15 and TRBJ1-2; tentative D gene TRBD1, with 6 bases matching. The germline V gene (reference sequence) supplies CDR1 LNHNV and CDR2 YYDKDF. The CDR3 covers 15 residues, taking in both the cysteine and the phenylalanine. Just CDR3 DNA is preserved here, 45 bases in frame from base 1. V gives up 1 base and J gives up 8 bases, and the segment between their germline ends measures 17 bases.